These T cell receptor beta chains were read from a single sample in a study of blood T cells in healthy people across ages. MiXCR, applied by TCRdb to the 5' RACE reads, yields one record per CDR3 protein. The sample lists about 1.7 million distinct CDR3 sequences, approximately 30% occurring once. Sequenced sample: blood. The receptors come from a woman in her thirties in good health. Each CDR3 is given with its conserved first and last residue. Fields, in order: CDR3 DNA, CDR3 protein, V gene, J gene, D gene, clone size, CDR3 length. D genes are given only for firm matches. Only part of the rows carry a size: once, few, many, or a class if the clone is expanded.

CDR3nt: TGTGCCAGCAGCCAAGGACAGTCCGTCATCTATGGCTACACCTTC
CDR3aa: CASSQGQSVIYGYTF
v_gene: TRBV3-1
j_gene: TRBJ1-2
d_gene: -
abundance: -
len: 15

CDR3nt: TGTGCCTGGAGTACGGGACAGGGGCACTACGAGCAGTACTTC
CDR3aa: CAWSTGQGHYEQYF
v_gene: TRBV30
j_gene: TRBJ2-7
d_gene: TRBD1
abundance: -
len: 14

CDR3nt: TGTGCCAGTAGCACCAGAGGAGGGAACGAGCAGTACTTC
CDR3aa: CASSTRGGNEQYF
v_gene: TRBV19
j_gene: TRBJ2-7
d_gene: -
abundance: few
len: 13

CDR3nt: TGTGCCGGCAGCCAATTCTTCCGGGGGCATGGCAATCAGCCCCAGCATTTT
CDR3aa: CAGSQFFRGHGNQPQHF
v_gene: TRBV16
j_gene: TRBJ1-5
d_gene: -
abundance: -
len: 17

CDR3nt: TGCGCCAGCAGCCAAGGGATAGGGGAGACCCAGTACTTC
CDR3aa: CASSQGIGETQYF
v_gene: TRBV4-3
j_gene: TRBJ2-5
d_gene: -
abundance: many
len: 13

CDR3nt: TGTGCCAGCAGTTACGGACAGGGTGTTTTCAATTCACCCCTCCACTTT
CDR3aa: CASSYGQGVFNSPLHF
v_gene: TRBV6-5
j_gene: TRBJ1-6
d_gene: TRBD1
abundance: -
len: 16

CDR3nt: TGTGCCAGCCGCACCCAGGGCCACCATTCACCCCTCCACTTT
CDR3aa: CASRTQGHHSPLHF
v_gene: TRBV3-1
j_gene: TRBJ1-6
d_gene: -
abundance: -
len: 14

CDR3nt: TGTGCCAGCAGCTTTTATAGCGACACAGATACGCAGTATTTT
CDR3aa: CASSFYSDTDTQYF
v_gene: TRBV7-2
j_gene: TRBJ2-3
d_gene: -
abundance: few
len: 14

CDR3nt: TGCGCCAGCAGTGAGTCGAAAGCAGGGGGACTAGCGGGGCTTGACAATGAGCAATACTTC
CDR3aa: CASSESKAGGLAGLDNEQYF
v_gene: TRBV10-1
j_gene: TRBJ2-1
d_gene: TRBD2
abundance: -
len: 20

CDR3nt: TGTGCCAGCAGTTTCGCCGCGCCAGCGGATGGCTACACCTTC
CDR3aa: CASSFAAPADGYTF
v_gene: TRBV11-2
j_gene: TRBJ1-2
d_gene: -
abundance: few
len: 14

CDR3nt: TGTGCCAGCAGCTTAGACGGCGGGACCCAAGAGACCCAGTACTTC
CDR3aa: CASSLDGGTQETQYF
v_gene: TRBV5-1
j_gene: TRBJ2-5
d_gene: -
abundance: -
len: 15

CDR3nt: TGTGCCAGCAGTCACTCCCAGTACTTC
CDR3aa: CASSHSQYF
v_gene: TRBV7-9
j_gene: TRBJ2-5
d_gene: -
abundance: -
len: 9

CDR3nt: TGTGCCAGCAGTTCCGGGCCCCCAGAGGGCTACACCTTC
CDR3aa: CASSSGPPEGYTF
v_gene: TRBV6-5
j_gene: TRBJ1-2
d_gene: -
abundance: few
len: 13

CDR3nt: TGCAGCGTTGACCAGGGGTACACCTTC
CDR3aa: CSVDQGYTF
v_gene: TRBV29-1
j_gene: TRBJ1-2
d_gene: -
abundance: many
len: 9

CDR3nt: TGTGCCAGCAGCCGGTTCCCCGGGTGGGGGCTGTTTTACGAGCAGTACTTC
CDR3aa: CASSRFPGWGLFYEQYF
v_gene: TRBV7-6
j_gene: TRBJ2-7
d_gene: -
abundance: -
len: 17

CDR3nt: TGTGCCAGCAGCCCCTCAGCCTCGGATAACTATGGCTACACCTTC
CDR3aa: CASSPSASDNYGYTF
v_gene: TRBV9
j_gene: TRBJ1-2
d_gene: -
abundance: few
len: 15

CDR3nt: TGCAGTGCTAGACGCCCCGGGACAATCAGTTCACCCCTCCACTTT
CDR3aa: CSARRPGTISSPLHF
v_gene: TRBV20-1
j_gene: TRBJ1-6
d_gene: -
abundance: few
len: 15

CDR3nt: TGTGCCAGCCGGGACTACCCTGGAGGCGGGCAGTACTTC
CDR3aa: CASRDYPGGGQYF
v_gene: TRBV10-3
j_gene: TRBJ2-4
d_gene: TRBD2
abundance: -
len: 13